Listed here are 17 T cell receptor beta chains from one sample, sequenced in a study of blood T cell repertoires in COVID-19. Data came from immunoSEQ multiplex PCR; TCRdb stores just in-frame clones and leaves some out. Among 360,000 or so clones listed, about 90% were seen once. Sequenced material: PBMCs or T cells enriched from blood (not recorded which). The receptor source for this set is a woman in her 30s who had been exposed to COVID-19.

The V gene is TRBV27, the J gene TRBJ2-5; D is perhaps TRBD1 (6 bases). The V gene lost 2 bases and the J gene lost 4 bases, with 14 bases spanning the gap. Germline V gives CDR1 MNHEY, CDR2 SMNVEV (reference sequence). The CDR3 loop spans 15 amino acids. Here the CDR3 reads CASSLRGIKPETQYF. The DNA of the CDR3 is TGTGCCAGCAGTTTAAGGGGGATCAAACCAGAGACCCAGTACTTC.

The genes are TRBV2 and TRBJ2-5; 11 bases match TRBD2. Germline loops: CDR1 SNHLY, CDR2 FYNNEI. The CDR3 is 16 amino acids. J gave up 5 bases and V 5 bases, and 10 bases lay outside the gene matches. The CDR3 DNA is TGTGCCAGCAGTCGGGATAGCGGGAGGGCCGGGGAGACCCAGTACTTC. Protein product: CASSRDSGRAGETQYF. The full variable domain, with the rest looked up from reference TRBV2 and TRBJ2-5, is EPEVTQTPSHQVTQMGQEVILRCVPISNHLYFYWYRQILGQKVEFLVSFYNNEISEKSEIFDDQFSVERPDGSNFTLKIRSTKLEDSAMYFCASSRDSGRAGETQYFGPGTRLLVL.

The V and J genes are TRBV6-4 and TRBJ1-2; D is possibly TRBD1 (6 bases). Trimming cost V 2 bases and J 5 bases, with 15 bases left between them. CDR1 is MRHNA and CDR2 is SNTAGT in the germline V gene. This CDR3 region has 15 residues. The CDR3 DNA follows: TGTGCCAGCAGTGACCGGCCGAGAGGGGGTTATGGCTACACCTTC. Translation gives CASSDRPRGGYGYTF.

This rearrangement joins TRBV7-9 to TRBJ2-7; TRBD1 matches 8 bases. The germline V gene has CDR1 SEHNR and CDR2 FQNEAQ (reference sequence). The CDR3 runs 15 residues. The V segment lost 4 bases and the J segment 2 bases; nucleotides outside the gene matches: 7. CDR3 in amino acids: CASSSWTGNPYEQYF. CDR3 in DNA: TGTGCCAGCAGCTCCTGGACAGGGAACCCCTACGAGCAGTACTTC. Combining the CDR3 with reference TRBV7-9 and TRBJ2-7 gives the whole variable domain DTGVSQNPRHKITKRGQNVTFRCDPISEHNRLYWYRQTLGQGPEFLTYFQNEAQLEKSRLLSDRFSAERPKGSFSTLEIQRTEQGDSAMYLCASSSWTGNPYEQYFGPGTRLTVT.

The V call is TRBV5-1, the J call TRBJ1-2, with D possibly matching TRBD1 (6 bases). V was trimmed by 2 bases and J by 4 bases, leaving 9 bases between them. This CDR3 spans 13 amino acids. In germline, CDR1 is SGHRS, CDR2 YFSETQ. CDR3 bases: TGCGCCAGCAGCTTTGGACAGATCTATGGCTACACCTTC. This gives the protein CASSFGQIYGYTF.

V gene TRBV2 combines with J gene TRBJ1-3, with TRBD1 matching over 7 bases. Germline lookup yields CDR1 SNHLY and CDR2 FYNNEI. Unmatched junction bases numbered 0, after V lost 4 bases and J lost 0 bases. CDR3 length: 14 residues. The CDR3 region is CASSGQGSGNTIYF. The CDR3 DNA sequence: TGTGCCAGCAGTGGACAGGGCTCTGGAAACACCATATATTTT.

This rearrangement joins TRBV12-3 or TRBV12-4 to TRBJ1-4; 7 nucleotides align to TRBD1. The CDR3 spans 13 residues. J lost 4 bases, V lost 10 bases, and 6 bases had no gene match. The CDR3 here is CATKGTDNEKLFF. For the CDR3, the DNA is TGTGCCACGAAGGGGACAGATAATGAAAAACTGTTTTTT.

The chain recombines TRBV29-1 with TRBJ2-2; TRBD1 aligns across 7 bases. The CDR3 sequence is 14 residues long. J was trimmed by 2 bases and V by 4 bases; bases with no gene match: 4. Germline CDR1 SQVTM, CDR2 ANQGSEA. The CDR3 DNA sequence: TGCAGCGTTGTAAGAGGGGGCAACACCGGGGAGCTGTTTTTT. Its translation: CSVVRGGNTGELFF.

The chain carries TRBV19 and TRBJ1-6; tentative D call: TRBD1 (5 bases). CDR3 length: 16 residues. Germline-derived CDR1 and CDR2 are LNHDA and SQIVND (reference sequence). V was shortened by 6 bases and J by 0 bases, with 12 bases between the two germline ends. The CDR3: CASSPATGSYNSPLHF. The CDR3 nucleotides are TGTGCCAGTAGCCCCGCCACAGGCTCCTATAATTCACCCCTCCACTTT.

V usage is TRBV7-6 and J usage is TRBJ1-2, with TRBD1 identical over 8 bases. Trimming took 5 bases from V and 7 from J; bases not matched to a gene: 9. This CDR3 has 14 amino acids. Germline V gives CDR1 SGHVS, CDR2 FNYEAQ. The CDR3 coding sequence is TGTGCCAGCAGCCCGAGACAGGGGACGGGTGGCTACACCTTC. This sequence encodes CASSPRQGTGGYTF.

The CDR3 sequence: CATGQTSGRNEQFF. CDR3 in DNA: TGTGCCACCGGCCAGACTAGCGGGAGAAATGAGCAGTTCTTC. This rearrangement joins TRBV24-1 to TRBJ2-1; TRBD2 matches at 12 bases. The CDR3 loop spans 14 amino acids. Unmatched junction bases numbered 6, after V lost 9 bases and J lost 7 bases. Germline V lookup: CDR1 KGHDR, CDR2 SFDVKD.

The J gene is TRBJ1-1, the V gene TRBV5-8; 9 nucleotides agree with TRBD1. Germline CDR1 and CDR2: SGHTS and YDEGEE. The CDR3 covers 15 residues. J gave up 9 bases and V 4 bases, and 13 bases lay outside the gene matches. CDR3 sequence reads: CASSGTGLEYEKAFF. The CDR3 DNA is TGTGCCAGCAGCGGGACAGGGCTGGAATATGAAAAAGCTTTCTTT.

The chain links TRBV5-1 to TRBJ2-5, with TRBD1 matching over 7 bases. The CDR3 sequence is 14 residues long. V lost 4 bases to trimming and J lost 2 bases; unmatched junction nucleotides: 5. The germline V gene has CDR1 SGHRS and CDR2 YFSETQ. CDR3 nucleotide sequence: TGCGCCAGCAGCCAAGGGGACAGACAAGAGACCCAGTACTTC. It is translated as CASSQGDRQETQYF.

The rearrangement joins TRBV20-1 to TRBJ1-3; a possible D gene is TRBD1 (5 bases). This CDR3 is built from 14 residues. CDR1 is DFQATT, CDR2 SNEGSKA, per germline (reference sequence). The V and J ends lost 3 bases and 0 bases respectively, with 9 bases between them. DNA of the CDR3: TGCAGTGCTAGTTTGGACACCTCTGGAAACACCATATATTTT. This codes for CSASLDTSGNTIYF.

The CDR3 loop reads CATSRSDRDQQPQHF. CDR3 sequence (DNA): TGTGCCACCAGCAGGTCTGACAGGGATCAACAGCCCCAGCATTTT. The chain combines TRBV15 with TRBJ1-5; 7 bases match TRBD1. V was pared by 3 bases and J by 7 bases, with 9 bases of the junction left unmatched. Germline V gene sequence: CDR1 LNHNV, CDR2 YYDKDF (reference sequence). This CDR3 contains 15 residues.

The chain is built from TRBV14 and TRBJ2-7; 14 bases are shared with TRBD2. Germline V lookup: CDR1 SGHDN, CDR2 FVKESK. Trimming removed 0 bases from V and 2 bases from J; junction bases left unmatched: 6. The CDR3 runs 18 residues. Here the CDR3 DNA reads TGTGCCAGCAGCCAAGATCTGAGACTAGCGGGAGGGGCCTACGAGCAGTACTTC. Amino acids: CASSQDLRLAGGAYEQYF.

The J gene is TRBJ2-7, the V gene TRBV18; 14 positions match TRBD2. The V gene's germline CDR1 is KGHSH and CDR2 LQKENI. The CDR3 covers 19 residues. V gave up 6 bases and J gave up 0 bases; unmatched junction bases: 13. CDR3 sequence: CASSLIGTSGSPSSYEQYF. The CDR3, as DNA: TGTGCCAGCTCCCTCATAGGGACTAGCGGGAGTCCCAGCTCCTACGAGCAGTACTTC.